Listed here is a single T cell receptor (beta chain). Its antigen is as yet unknown. The data were obtained in a study of early T cells in non-severe SARS-CoV-2 infection. Turning to the study itself: Chains stayed unpaired after sequencing of bulk RNA from unsorted whole blood.

Regarding the study as a whole: Reliance on VDJdb matching favored anti-spike CD8 responses; private and CD4 specificities were missed.

Unique molecular identifiers were attached to individual cDNA molecules. MiXCR, run by TCRdb on the 5' RACE reads, gives a single entry per CDR3 protein. Seen here are around 33,000 distinct CDR3 sequences, about 6% observed once, and the top ten hold approximately 7.6%. The receptor was isolated from an adult who was a healthcare worker with PCR-confirmed SARS-CoV-2 infection or an uninfected control (not recorded which). Sequences were obtained from whole blood.

CDR3 sequence (DNA): TGTGCCAGCTCACAAAACCGGGGCCGAAGCGAGCAGTACTTC. Its translation: CASSQNRGRSEQYF. The chain combines TRBV18 with TRBJ2-7, with D perhaps matching TRBD1 or TRBD2 (5 bases each). V lost 4 bases and J 6 bases, leaving 16 bases between the germline ends. The CDR3 covers 14 residues. Germline V gene data show CDR1 as KGHSH and CDR2 as LQKENI. The variable domain in full, completed from reference TRBV18 and TRBJ2-7, reads NAGVMQNPRHLVRRRGQEARLRCSPMKGHSHVYWYRQLPEEGLKFMVYLQKENIIDESGMPKERFSAEFPKEGPSILRIQQVVRGDSAAYFCASSQNRGRSEQYFGPGTRLTVT.